The 20 T cell receptor beta chains below were found in one sample sequenced in a study of TIL therapy for anti-PD-1-resistant metastatic lung cancer (dated by TCRdb to the early 2020s). The time point label for this specimen denotes: pre-treatment sample, taken before nivolumab and TIL therapy. TCR beta CDR3 regions were amplified from genomic DNA with the immunoSEQ v3 hsTCRB kit using bias-controlled multiplex PCR. Here the immuneACCESS table is served through TCRdb, limited to in-frame sequences with V and J called. Missing clones are a known gap in these copies; in checked studies unresolved V genes cover under half, and the rest lacks a known reason. The sample table records roughly 16,000 clones; 74% of these occur just once. The ten largest clones take up 36% of the sample. This specimen was blood, taken at baseline. All receptors come from a person aged 25 to 85 with non-small cell lung cancer.

The chain joins TRBV4-3 to TRBJ2-7; D is possibly TRBD2 (5 bases). V was cut by 1 base and J by 3 bases, with 7 bases left in between. Germline CDR1 reads LGHNA; CDR2 reads YSLEER. This CDR3 has 13 amino acids. The CDR3 sequence: CASSQGTDYEQYF. The CDR3 DNA sequence: TGCGCCAGCAGCCAAGGGACTGACTACGAGCAGTACTTC.

This chain connects TRBV14 to TRBJ2-2; D gene ambiguous. With 5 bases removed from V and 4 bases from J, the gap between germline ends came to 8 bases. The CDR3 runs to 13 residues. Germline CDR1 reads SGHDN; CDR2 reads FVKESK. The DNA of the CDR3 is TGTGCCAGCAGCGCGCTTGGCACCGGGGAGCTGTTTTTT. Its protein is CASSALGTGELFF.

The chain links TRBV19 to TRBJ1-5, with a weak D call TRBD1 (6 bases). The germline V gene has CDR1 LNHDA and CDR2 SQIVND (reference sequence). The CDR3 extends over 15 amino acids. The V end lost 7 bases, the J end lost 6 bases, and 19 bases lay between the germline ends. The DNA for the CDR3 is TGTGCCAGTAACCCCACGGACAGTTTAAGTCAGCCCCAGCATTTT. Translated: CASNPTDSLSQPQHF.

V gene TRBV21-1 combines with J gene TRBJ2-7; the table's D call of TRBD1 was not tested on the DNA. TRBV21-1 has pseudogene status. The CDR3 has 14 residues. CDR3 protein: CASRAGTASYEQYF. The DNA of the CDR3 is TGTGCCAGCAGAGCCGGGACAGCCTCCTACGAGCAGTACTTC.

V gene TRBV11-3 combines with J gene TRBJ2-2; D gene uncertain. Germline assignment: CDR1 SGHNT and CDR2 YENEEA. The CDR3 is made up of 14 amino acids. V dropped 0 bases and J dropped 6 bases, with 8 bases sitting between them. CDR3 bases: TGTGCCAGCAGCTTAGACCAGGTCGCCGGGGAGCTGTTTTTT. Translation: CASSLDQVAGELFF.

This clone occurred once. The V gene is TRBV4-3, the J gene TRBJ1-2; 7 nucleotides agree with TRBD1. The junction had 8 bases not matched to a gene; V was cut back by 2 bases and J by 8 bases. Germline values: CDR1 LGHNA, CDR2 YSLEER. The CDR3 totals 14 residues. The CDR3 reads CASSQTDRAAGYTF. The DNA of the CDR3 is TGCGCCAGCAGCCAAACTGACAGGGCGGCGGGCTACACCTTC.

The rearrangement uses TRBV5-1 and TRBJ1-2, with D tentatively TRBD1 (5 bases). Germline lookup yields CDR1 SGHRS and CDR2 YFSETQ. The CDR3 has 13 residues. V lost 0 bases and J lost 5, with 8 bases in between. The CDR3 loop reads CASSLDGAYGYTF. The DNA for the CDR3 is TGCGCCAGCAGCTTGGACGGGGCGTATGGCTACACCTTC.

In DNA form, the CDR3 reads TGTGCCAGCTCACGGGGGGCGGTGACCTACGAGCAGTACTTC. This gives the protein CASSRGAVTYEQYF. V is TRBV18 and J is TRBJ2-7; D is possibly TRBD1 or TRBD2 (6 bases each). The CDR3 is 14 residues long. The V gene's germline CDR1 is KGHSH and CDR2 LQKENI. Trimming took 4 bases from V and 2 from J, leaving 12 bases between them.

In this sample, this clone turned up once. The genes are TRBV6-1 and TRBJ1-1; 7 nucleotides align to TRBD1. The V segment lost 5 bases and the J segment 0 bases; nucleotides outside the gene matches: 3. This CDR3 has 14 residues. The V gene's germline CDR1 is MNHNS and CDR2 SASEGT. The CDR3 region has the DNA TGTGCCAGCAGTTCGACAGGGTTGAACACTGAAGCTTTCTTT. Translated: CASSSTGLNTEAFF.

This clone was recorded only once. The rearrangement links TRBV5-1 to TRBJ2-5; a possible D gene is TRBD1 (7 bases). The CDR3 contains 15 residues. Trimming left V 1 base short and J 1 base short, with 11 bases between. CDR1 and CDR2 from the germline V gene are SGHRS and YFSETQ. The CDR3 coding sequence is TGCGCCAGCAGCTTGCAGGGGGGTTTCCAAGAGACCCAGTACTTC. This encodes CASSLQGGFQETQYF.

The chain carries TRBV2 and TRBJ1-1, with 7 bases matching TRBD1. Germline V lookup: CDR1 SNHLY, CDR2 FYNNEI. With 2 bases clipped from V and 5 bases from J, the junction kept 5 bases outside the gene matches. The CDR3 spans 14 residues. As DNA, the CDR3 is TGTGCCAGCAGTGAACCGGGACAGACAACTGAAGCTTTCTTT. Translation gives CASSEPGQTTEAFF.

The chain recombines TRBV6-6 with TRBJ2-5; a weak D match, TRBD2 (6 bases). The germline V gene has CDR1 MNHNY and CDR2 SVGAGI (reference sequence). The CDR3 runs to 15 residues. Trimming cost V 2 bases and J 9 bases, with 19 bases left between them. CDR3 protein: CASSYPTGREWAQYF. CDR3 nucleotides: TGTGCCAGCAGTTACCCAACCGGACGGGAGTGGGCCCAGTACTTC.

The rearrangement joins TRBV6-1 to TRBJ1-4; TRBD1 agrees at 9 bases. The V and J ends lost 0 bases and 7 bases, in that order; junction bases with no gene match: 3. Germline values: CDR1 MNHNS, CDR2 SASEGT. The CDR3 extends over 15 amino acids. The CDR3 nucleotides read TGTGCCAGCAGTGAAGCGACAGGGGGTTTTGAAAAACTGTTTTTT. Translation gives CASSEATGGFEKLFF.

V is TRBV4-2 and J is TRBJ2-7; the D is unclear. The CDR3 extends over 15 amino acids. The V end was cut by 2 bases, the J end by 6 bases, with 17 bases between. Germline V gives CDR1 LGHNA, CDR2 YNFKEQ. The CDR3 coding sequence is TGTGCCAGCAGCCAACACAATAGTGGGGTTGGCGAGCAGTACTTC. Translated: CASSQHNSGVGEQYF.

This chain connects TRBV10-3 to TRBJ2-3; D might be TRBD1 or TRBD2, each matching 5 bases. Trimming took 10 bases from V and 0 from J, leaving 8 bases between them. Germline V gives CDR1 ENHRY, CDR2 SYGVKD. CDR3 length: 12 residues. The CDR3 DNA sequence: TGTGCCACCCGGGACAGCACAGATACGCAGTATTTT. Its protein is CATRDSTDTQYF.

Within the sample, this clone is medium-sized. CDR3 bases: TGCGCCAGCAGCTTGGGGTTCACATCCTACGAGCAGTACTTC. This gives the protein CASSLGFTSYEQYF. The V gene is TRBV5-1, the J gene TRBJ2-7; D unclear. The CDR3 sequence is 14 residues long. V was shortened by 0 bases and J by 1 base, with 8 bases between the two germline ends. Germline-derived CDR1 and CDR2 are SGHRS and YFSETQ.

V usage is TRBV19 and J usage is TRBJ1-5, with D tentatively TRBD1 (6 bases). The CDR3 consists of 14 residues. Germline V gene lookup returns CDR1 LNHDA and CDR2 SQIVND (reference sequence). V was shortened by 7 bases and J by 7 bases, with 17 bases between the two germline ends. The CDR3 reads CASTPTGAGQPQHF. In DNA form, the CDR3 reads TGTGCCAGTACCCCTACGGGGGCGGGCCAGCCCCAGCATTTT.

V usage is TRBV2 and J usage is TRBJ1-2, with D unresolved. V was cut by 3 bases and J by 4 bases, with 21 bases left in between. The CDR3 is 17 residues long. The germline V gene has CDR1 SNHLY and CDR2 FYNNEI. CDR3 nucleotides: TGTGCCAGCAGTGAGGGGATGGTTCAGATAAGGGCCTATGGCTACACCTTC. This codes for CASSEGMVQIRAYGYTF. Full variable domain (rest looked up from reference TRBV2 and TRBJ1-2): EPEVTQTPSHQVTQMGQEVILRCVPISNHLYFYWYRQILGQKVEFLVSFYNNEISEKSEIFDDQFSVERPDGSNFTLKIRSTKLEDSAMYFCASSEGMVQIRAYGYTFGSGTRLTVV.

This clone was recorded a few times. The rearrangement links TRBV7-8 to TRBJ1-4; D not resolved. This CDR3 region has 16 residues. Trimming pared 2 bases from V and 3 bases from J, leaving 13 bases between. The germline V gene encodes CDR1 SGHVS and CDR2 FQNEAQ. The CDR3 nucleotides read TGTGCCAGCAGCTTATTGAGTGGGGTGGCTAATGAAAAACTGTTTTTT. Protein: CASSLLSGVANEKLFF.

This sequence joins TRBV2 and TRBJ2-3; D may be TRBD2 (6 bases). The germline CDR1 and CDR2 sequences are SNHLY and FYNNEI. This CDR3 is 13 amino acids long. Between the trimmed V and J ends, which lost 8 bases and 2 bases, there was a span of 11 bases. CDR3 nucleotide sequence: TGTGCCAGCTACCGGGACTTCACAGATACGCAGTATTTT. As protein: CASYRDFTDTQYF.